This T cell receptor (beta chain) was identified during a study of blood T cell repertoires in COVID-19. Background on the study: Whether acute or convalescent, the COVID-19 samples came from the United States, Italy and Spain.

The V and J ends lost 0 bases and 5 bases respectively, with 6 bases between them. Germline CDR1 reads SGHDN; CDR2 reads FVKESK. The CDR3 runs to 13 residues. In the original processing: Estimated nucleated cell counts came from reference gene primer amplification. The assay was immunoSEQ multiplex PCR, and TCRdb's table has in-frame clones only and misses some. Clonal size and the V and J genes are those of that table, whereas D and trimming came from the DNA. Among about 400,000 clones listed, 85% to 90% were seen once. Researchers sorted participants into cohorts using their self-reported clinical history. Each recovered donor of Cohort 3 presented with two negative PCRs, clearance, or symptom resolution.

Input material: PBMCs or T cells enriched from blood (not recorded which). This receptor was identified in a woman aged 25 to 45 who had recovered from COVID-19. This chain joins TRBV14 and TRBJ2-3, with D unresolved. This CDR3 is CASSQDRLDTQYF. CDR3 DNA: TGTGCCAGCAGCCAAGATCGGTTAGATACGCAGTATTTT.